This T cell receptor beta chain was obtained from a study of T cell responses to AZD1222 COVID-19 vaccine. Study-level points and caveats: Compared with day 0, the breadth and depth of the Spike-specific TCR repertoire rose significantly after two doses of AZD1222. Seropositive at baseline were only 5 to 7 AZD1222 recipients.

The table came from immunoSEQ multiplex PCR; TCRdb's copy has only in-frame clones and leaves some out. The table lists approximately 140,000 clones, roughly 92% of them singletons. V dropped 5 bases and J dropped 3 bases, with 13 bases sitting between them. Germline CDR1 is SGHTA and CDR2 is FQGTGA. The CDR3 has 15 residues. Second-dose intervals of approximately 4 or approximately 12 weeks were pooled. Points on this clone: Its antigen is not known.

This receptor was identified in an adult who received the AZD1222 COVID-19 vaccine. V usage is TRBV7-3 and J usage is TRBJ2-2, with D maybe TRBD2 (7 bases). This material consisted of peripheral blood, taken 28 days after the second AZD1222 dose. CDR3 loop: CASSPSGGDTGELFF. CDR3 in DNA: TGTGCCAGCAGCCCCTCGGGGGGCGACACCGGGGAGCTGTTTTTT.